These 11 T cell receptor beta chains were sequenced from one sample in a study of blood T cell repertoires in COVID-19. Data came from immunoSEQ multiplex PCR; TCRdb stores just in-frame clones and leaves some out. The sample has roughly 150,000 clones, around 82% seen once; the top ten hold roughly 8%. Material: peripheral blood. The source of these receptors is a human donor in a cohort sampled during active COVID-19.

V usage is TRBV2 and J usage is TRBJ2-7, with 8 bases identical to TRBD1. With 6 bases clipped from V and 3 bases from J, the junction kept 7 bases outside the gene matches. This CDR3 has 14 residues. CDR1 is SNHLY and CDR2 is FYNNEI in the germline V gene. The DNA of the CDR3 is TGTGCCAGCAGAGTGGGGACAGGACGCTACGAGCAGTACTTC. Amino acids: CASRVGTGRYEQYF.

The V and J genes are TRBV6-5 and TRBJ2-7; D remains unclear. V lost 8 bases and J lost 0, with 11 bases in between. CDR3 size: 13 residues. CDR1 is MNHEY and CDR2 is SVGAGI in the germline V gene. The CDR3 protein is CASDHRRSYEQYF. The CDR3 bases are TGTGCCAGCGACCACAGACGCTCCTACGAGCAGTACTTC.

The rearrangement links TRBV7-2 to TRBJ2-7; tentatively, D is TRBD2 (7 bases). The CDR3 extends over 15 amino acids. V was trimmed by 1 base and J by 3 bases, leaving 13 bases between them. Germline-derived CDR1 and CDR2 are SGHTA and FQGNSA. The CDR3 DNA is TGTGCCAGCAGCTTAGAACAGGGAGGGCTCTACGAGCAGTACTTC. Translated: CASSLEQGGLYEQYF.

The chain uses TRBV3-1 (or the pseudogene TRBV3-2) and TRBJ1-4; a weak D match, TRBD1 (5 bases). This CDR3 region has 14 residues. Germline CDR1 and CDR2: LGHDT and YNNKEL (reference sequence). Trimming stripped 3 bases from V and 5 bases from J, with 10 bases between. The CDR3 DNA sequence: TGTGCCAGCAGCCATGGCGGGGGAAATGAAAAACTGTTTTTT. It yields the protein CASSHGGGNEKLFF.

The chain recombines TRBV10-2 with TRBJ2-7, with D unresolved. Germline lookup yields CDR1 WSHSY and CDR2 SAAADI. V lost 6 bases and J lost 1, with 10 bases in between. This CDR3 region has 13 residues. Here the CDR3 DNA reads TGCGCCAGCAGGCAGGCTTCTTCCTACGAGCAGTACTTC. Translation gives CASRQASSYEQYF.

V gene TRBV4-1 combines with J gene TRBJ2-1, with 7 bases that match TRBD2. The V segment lost 1 base and the J segment 9 bases; nucleotides outside the gene matches: 12. The CDR3 is 16 residues long. The V gene's germline CDR1 is MGHRA and CDR2 YSYEKL. CDR3 amino acids: CASSQVAGLGGGEQFF. The DNA for the CDR3 is TGCGCCAGCAGCCAAGTAGCGGGTCTGGGGGGGGGTGAGCAGTTCTTC.

This chain joins TRBV27 and TRBJ1-2; D uncertain. The CDR3 is made up of 14 amino acids. Trimming left V 6 bases short and J 2 bases short, with 13 bases between. The germline V gene encodes CDR1 MNHEY and CDR2 SMNVEV (reference sequence). This chain's CDR3 is CASSVGGRNYGYTF. In DNA, the CDR3 is TGTGCCAGCAGCGTAGGAGGGCGAAACTATGGCTACACCTTC.

This clone showed up just a few times. The chain uses TRBV11-2 and TRBJ2-3; 12 bases are shared with TRBD2. The CDR3 has 16 amino acids. Germline CDR1 and CDR2: SGHAT and FQNNGV. V lost 5 bases, J lost 2 bases, and 5 bases stayed unmatched. The CDR3 bases are TGTGCCAGCAGCCCAGGACTAGCGGGGTTCACAGATACGCAGTATTTT. It codes for CASSPGLAGFTDTQYF.

V gene TRBV4-2 combines with J gene TRBJ1-4; D ambiguous. The CDR3 covers 16 residues. Germline lookup yields CDR1 LGHNA and CDR2 YNFKEQ. V was cut by 4 bases and J by 0 bases, with 12 bases left in between. The chain's CDR3 is CASSPVRQATNEKLFF. The DNA for the CDR3 is TGTGCCAGCAGCCCCGTCAGGCAGGCAACTAATGAAAAACTGTTTTTT.

The gene calls are TRBV28 and TRBJ2-2; D may be TRBD1 (6 bases). Germline V lookup: CDR1 MDHEN, CDR2 SYDVKM. CDR3 length: 16 residues. The V end lost 2 bases, the J end lost 6 bases, and 16 bases lay between the germline ends. CDR3 loop: CASSLGRGVIAGELFF. The CDR3 region has the DNA TGTGCCAGCAGTTTAGGCAGGGGAGTAATTGCCGGGGAGCTGTTTTTT.

This clone appeared once. The same CDR3 can be traced to other DNA sequences in this sample. This CDR3 is CASSYDRNYGYTF. CDR3 nucleotide sequence: TGCGCCAGCAGTTATGACAGGAACTATGGCTACACCTTC. The V call is TRBV5-1, the J call TRBJ1-2; TRBD1 is a possible D gene (6 bases). CDR1 and CDR2 (germline): SGHRS, YFSETQ. The germline V and J ends were trimmed by 5 bases and 2 bases, with 10 bases remaining between them. The CDR3 length is 13 residues.